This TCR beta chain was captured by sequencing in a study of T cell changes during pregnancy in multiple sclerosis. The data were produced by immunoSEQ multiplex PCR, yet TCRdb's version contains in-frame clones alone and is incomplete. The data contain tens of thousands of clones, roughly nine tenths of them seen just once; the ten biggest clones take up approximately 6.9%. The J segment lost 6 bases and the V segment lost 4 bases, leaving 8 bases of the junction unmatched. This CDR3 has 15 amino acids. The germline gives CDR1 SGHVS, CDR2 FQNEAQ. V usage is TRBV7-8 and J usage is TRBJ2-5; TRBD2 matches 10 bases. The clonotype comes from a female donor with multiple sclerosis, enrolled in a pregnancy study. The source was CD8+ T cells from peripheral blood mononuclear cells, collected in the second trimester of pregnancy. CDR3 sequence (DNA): TGTGCCAGCAGCTCGCTAGCGGGGGAGCCAAAGACCCAGTACTTC. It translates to CASSSLAGEPKTQYF.